This T cell receptor (beta chain) was recorded in a study of cytomegalovirus exposure and HLA in healthy donors. Findings of the study overall: Owing to their indistinguishability, certain V segments, notably TRBV6-2 and TRBV6-3, were excluded. A later analysis reportedly found fewer N-insertions in an Asian-associated ancestry cluster than the roughly 730-donor mean.

PCR employed 60 Vbeta and 13 Jbeta primers. Here immunoSEQ multiplex PCR was the method, and the copy in TCRdb shows in-frame clones only, minus some. The sample has 140,000 or so clones, 76% seen once. Concerning this clone: Its target is not known.

The CDR3 sequence is 18 residues long. CDR1 is SGHTA, CDR2 FQGTGA, per germline. After removal of 5 bases from V and 4 bases from J, the junction contained 12 bases not matched to a gene. The rearrangement uses TRBV7-3 and TRBJ2-2, with 11 bases aligning to TRBD2. The sequence derives from a man aged 40-55 years in good health and CMV-seronegative. What was sequenced was PBMCs. The DNA for the CDR3 is TGTGCCAGCAGCGCTACTCTAGCGGGGGGTCCCCTCACCGGGGAGCTGTTTTTT. It codes for CASSATLAGGPLTGELFF.